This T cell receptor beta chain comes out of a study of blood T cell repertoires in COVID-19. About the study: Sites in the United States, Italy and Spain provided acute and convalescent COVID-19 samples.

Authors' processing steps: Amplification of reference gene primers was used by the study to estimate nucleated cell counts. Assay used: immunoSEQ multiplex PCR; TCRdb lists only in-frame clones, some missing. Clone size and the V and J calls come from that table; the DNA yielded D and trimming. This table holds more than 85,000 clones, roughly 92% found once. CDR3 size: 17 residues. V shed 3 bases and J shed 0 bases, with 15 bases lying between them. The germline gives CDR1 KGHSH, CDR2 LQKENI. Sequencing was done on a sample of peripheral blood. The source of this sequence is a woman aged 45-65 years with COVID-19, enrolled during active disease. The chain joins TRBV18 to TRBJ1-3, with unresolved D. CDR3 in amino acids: CASSPVQAKSSGNTIYF. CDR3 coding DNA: TGTGCCAGCTCACCTGTGCAGGCTAAATCCTCTGGAAACACCATATATTTT.